This note documents a single T cell receptor beta chain sequence. The antigen remains undetermined. The data were obtained in a study of beta chain features in type 1 diabetes. The overall study: Healthy donors and patients showed comparable age, gender and cell yields. Overall study results and limits: The study found moderately but significantly shorter TCRB CDR3s in all four CD4+ subsets of Type 1 diabetes patients. Among type 1 diabetes patients, VDJ junctions had fewer insertions and more deletions.

CD45RO/CCR7/CD25/CD127/CD95/CD27 staining was used to isolate CD4+ naive, central memory, regulatory and stem cell-like memory cells by sorting. Of the isolated RNA, all was reverse transcribed, and so the sequenced material was expressed TCRB transcripts. The average output of naive, central memory and regulatory T cell samples was approximately 3.6 million reads. Produced via immunoSEQ multiplex PCR; TCRdb's table is partial and in-frame only. This table holds about 160,000 clones, 7.8% found once. Sequenced material: central memory CD4+ T cells from blood. The sequence derives from a woman in her forties with type 1 diabetes.

The CDR3 spells CASSVELSGANVLTF. As DNA, the CDR3 is TGTGCCAGCAGCGTAGAGCTCTCTGGGGCCAACGTCCTGACTTTC. The chain recombines TRBV9 with TRBJ2-6; D not certain. In germline, CDR1 is SGDLS, CDR2 YYNGEE. The CDR3 sequence is 15 residues long. Trimming removed 0 bases from V and 0 bases from J, with 4 bases in between.